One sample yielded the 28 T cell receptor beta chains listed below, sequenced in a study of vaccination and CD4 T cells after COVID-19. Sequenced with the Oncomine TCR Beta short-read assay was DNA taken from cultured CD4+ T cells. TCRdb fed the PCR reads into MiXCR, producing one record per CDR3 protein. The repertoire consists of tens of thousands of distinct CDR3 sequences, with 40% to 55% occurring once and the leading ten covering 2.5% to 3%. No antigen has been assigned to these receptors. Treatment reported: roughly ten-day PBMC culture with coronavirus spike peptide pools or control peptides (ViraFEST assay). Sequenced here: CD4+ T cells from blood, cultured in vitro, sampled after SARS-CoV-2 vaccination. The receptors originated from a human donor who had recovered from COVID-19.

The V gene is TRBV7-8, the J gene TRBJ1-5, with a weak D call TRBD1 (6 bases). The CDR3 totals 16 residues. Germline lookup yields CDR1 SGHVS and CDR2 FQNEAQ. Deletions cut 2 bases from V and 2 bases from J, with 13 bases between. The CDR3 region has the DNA TGTGCCAGCAGCTTAACTTCAGGGGCCGGCAATCAGCCCCAGCATTTT. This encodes CASSLTSGAGNQPQHF. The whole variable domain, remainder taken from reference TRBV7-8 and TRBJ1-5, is GAGVSQSPRYKVAKRGQDVALRCDPISGHVSLFWYQQALGQGPEFLTYFQNEAQLDKSGLPSDRFFAERPEGSVSTLKIQRTQQEDSAVYLCASSLTSGAGNQPQHFGDGTRLSIL.

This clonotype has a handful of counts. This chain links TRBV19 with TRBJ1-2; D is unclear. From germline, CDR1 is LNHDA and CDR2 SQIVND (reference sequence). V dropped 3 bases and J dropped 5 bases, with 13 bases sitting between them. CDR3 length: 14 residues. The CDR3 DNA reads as TGTGCCAGTAGTATGAACAGAGGGAGTTATGGCTACACCTTC. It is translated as CASSMNRGSYGYTF.

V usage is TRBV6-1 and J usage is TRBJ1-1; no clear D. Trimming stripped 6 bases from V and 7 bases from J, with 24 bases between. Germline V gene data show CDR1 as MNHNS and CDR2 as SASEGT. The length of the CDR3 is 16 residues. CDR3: CASSHHTSYPAGEAFF. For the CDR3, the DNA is TGTGCCAGCAGCCACCATACTAGTTACCCGGCCGGTGAAGCTTTCTTT.

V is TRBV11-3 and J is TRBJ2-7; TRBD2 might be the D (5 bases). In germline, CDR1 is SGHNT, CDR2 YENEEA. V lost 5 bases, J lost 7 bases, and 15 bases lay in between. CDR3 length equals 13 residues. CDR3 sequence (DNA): TGTGCCAGCAGCACACCGGGATTCGGGGAGCAGTACTTC. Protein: CASSTPGFGEQYF. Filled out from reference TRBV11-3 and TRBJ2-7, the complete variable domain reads EAGVVQSPRYKIIEKKQPVAFWCNPISGHNTLYWYLQNLGQGPELLIRYENEEAVDDSQLPKDRFSAERLKGVDSTLKIQPAELGDSAVYLCASSTPGFGEQYFGPGTRLTVT.

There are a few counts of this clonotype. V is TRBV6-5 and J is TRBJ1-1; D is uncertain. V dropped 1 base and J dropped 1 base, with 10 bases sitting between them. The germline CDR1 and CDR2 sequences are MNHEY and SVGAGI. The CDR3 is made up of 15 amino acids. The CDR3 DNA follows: TGTGCCAGCAGTTACTTATTCGGTGGGAACACTGAAGCTTTCTTT. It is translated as CASSYLFGGNTEAFF.

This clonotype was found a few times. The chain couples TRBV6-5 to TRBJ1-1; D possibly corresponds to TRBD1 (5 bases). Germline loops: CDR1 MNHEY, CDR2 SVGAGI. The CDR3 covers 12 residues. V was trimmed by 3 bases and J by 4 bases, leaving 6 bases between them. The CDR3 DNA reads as TGTGCCAGCAGTTATGGGGGCACTGAAGCTTTCTTT. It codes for CASSYGGTEAFF.

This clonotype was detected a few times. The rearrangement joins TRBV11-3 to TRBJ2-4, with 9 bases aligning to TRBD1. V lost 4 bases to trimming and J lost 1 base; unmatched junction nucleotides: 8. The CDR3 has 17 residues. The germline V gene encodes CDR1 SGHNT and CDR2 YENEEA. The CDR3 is CASSSPGQGSAKNIQYF. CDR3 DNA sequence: TGTGCCAGCAGCTCTCCCGGACAGGGGTCGGCCAAAAACATTCAGTACTTC.

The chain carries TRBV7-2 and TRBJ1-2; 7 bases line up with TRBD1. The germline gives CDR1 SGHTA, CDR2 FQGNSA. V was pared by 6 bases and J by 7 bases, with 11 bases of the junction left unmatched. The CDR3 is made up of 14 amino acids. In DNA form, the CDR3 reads TGTGCCAGCAGTCCTGAGCCAGGGGGGTCTGGCTACACCTTC. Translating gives CASSPEPGGSGYTF.

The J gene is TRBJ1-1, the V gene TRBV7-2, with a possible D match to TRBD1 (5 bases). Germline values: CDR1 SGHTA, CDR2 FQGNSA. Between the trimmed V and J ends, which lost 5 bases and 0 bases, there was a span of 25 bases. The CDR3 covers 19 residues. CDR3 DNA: TGTGCCAGCAGCCTTCAACTCGGCGGGGGGGTAGGATTGAACACTGAAGCTTTCTTT. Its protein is CASSLQLGGGVGLNTEAFF.

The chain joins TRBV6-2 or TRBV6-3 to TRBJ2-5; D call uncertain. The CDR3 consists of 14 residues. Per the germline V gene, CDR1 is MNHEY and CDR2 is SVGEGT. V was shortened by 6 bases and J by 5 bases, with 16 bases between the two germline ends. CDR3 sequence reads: CASRKGIVGETQYF. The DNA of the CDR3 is TGTGCCAGCAGGAAAGGGATCGTCGGGGAGACCCAGTACTTC.

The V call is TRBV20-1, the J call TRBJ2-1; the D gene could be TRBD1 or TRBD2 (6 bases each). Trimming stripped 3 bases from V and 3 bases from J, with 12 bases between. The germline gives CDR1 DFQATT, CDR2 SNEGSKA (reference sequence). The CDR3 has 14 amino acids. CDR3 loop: CSARKEGGYNEQFF. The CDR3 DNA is TGCAGTGCTAGGAAGGAGGGGGGCTACAATGAGCAGTTCTTC.

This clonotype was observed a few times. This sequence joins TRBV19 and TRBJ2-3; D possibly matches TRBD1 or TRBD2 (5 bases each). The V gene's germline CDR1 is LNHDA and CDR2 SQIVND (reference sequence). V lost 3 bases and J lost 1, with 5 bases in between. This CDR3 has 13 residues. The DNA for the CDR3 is TGTGCCAGTAGTATGGGGGGCACAGATACGCAGTATTTT. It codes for CASSMGGTDTQYF.

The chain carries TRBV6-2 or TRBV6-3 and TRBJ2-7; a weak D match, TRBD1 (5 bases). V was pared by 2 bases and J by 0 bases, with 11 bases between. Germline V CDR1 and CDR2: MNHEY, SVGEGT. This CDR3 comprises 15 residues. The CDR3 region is CASSYVRQSSYEQYF. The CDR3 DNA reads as TGTGCCAGCAGTTACGTGAGACAGAGCTCCTACGAGCAGTACTTC.

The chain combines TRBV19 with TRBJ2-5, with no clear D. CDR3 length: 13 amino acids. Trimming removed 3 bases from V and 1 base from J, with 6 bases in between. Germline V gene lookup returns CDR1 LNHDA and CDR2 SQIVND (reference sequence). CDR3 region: CASSISGQETQYF. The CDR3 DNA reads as TGTGCCAGTAGTATCTCAGGCCAAGAGACCCAGTACTTC. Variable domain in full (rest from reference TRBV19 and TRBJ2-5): DGGITQSPKYLFRKEGQNVTLSCEQNLNHDAMYWYRQDPGQGLRLIYYSQIVNDFQKGDIAEGYSVSREKKESFPLTVTSAQKNPTAFYLCASSISGQETQYFGPGTRLLVL.

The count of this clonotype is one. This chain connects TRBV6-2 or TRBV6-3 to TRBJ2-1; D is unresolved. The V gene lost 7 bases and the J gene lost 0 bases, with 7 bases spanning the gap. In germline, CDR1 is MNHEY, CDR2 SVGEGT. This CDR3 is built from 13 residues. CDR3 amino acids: CASTLDSYNEQFF. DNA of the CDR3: TGTGCCAGCACTTTAGACTCCTACAATGAGCAGTTCTTC.

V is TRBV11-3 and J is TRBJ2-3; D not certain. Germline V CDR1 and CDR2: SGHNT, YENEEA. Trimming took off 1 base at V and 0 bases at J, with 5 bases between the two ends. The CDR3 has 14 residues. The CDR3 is CASSLAASTDTQYF. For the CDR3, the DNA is TGTGCCAGCAGCTTAGCCGCCAGCACAGATACGCAGTATTTT.

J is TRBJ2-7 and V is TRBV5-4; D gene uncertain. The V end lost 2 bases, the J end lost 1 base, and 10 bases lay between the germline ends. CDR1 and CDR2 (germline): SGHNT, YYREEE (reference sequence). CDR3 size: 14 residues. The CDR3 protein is CASSFGPESYEQYF. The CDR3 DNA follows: TGTGCCAGCAGCTTTGGTCCCGAGTCCTACGAGCAGTACTTC.

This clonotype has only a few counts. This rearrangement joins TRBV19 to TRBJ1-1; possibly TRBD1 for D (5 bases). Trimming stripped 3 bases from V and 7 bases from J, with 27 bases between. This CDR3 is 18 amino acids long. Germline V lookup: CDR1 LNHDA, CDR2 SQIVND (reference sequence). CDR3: CASSISGTLIGIGNEAFF. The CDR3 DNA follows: TGTGCCAGTAGTATCTCCGGGACTCTAATAGGTATTGGCAATGAAGCTTTCTTT.

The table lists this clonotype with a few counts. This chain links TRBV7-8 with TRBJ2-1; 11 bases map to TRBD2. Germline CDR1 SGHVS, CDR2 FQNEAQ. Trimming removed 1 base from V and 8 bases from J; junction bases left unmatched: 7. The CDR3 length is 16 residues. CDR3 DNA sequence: TGTGCCAGCAGCTTAGTTTTTAGCGGGGGGGCTCATGAGCAGTTCTTC. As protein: CASSLVFSGGAHEQFF.

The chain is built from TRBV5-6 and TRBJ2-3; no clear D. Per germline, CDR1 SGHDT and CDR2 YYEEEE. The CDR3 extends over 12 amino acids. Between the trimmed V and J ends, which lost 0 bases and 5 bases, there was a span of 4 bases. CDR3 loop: CASSLVVDTQYF. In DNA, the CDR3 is TGTGCCAGCAGCTTGGTGGTAGATACGCAGTATTTT. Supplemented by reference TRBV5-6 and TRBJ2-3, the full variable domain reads DAGVTQSPTHLIKTRGQQVTLRCSPKSGHDTVSWYQQALGQGPQFIFQYYEEEERQRGNFPDRFSGHQFPNYSSELNVNALLLGDSALYLCASSLVVDTQYFGPGTRLTVL.

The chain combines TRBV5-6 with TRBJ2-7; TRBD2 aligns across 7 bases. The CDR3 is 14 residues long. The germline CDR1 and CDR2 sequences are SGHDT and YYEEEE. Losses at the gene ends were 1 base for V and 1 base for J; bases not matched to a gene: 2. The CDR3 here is CASSLRTRSYEQYF. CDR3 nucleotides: TGTGCCAGCAGCTTGCGGACTAGATCCTACGAGCAGTACTTC.

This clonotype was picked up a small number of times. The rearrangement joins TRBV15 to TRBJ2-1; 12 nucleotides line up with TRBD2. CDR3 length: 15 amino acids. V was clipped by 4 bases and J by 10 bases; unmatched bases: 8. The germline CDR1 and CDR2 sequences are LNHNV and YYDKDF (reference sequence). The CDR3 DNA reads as TGTGCCACCAGCATTCGAACTAGCGGGAGGCCCGAGCAGTTCTTC. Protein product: CATSIRTSGRPEQFF.

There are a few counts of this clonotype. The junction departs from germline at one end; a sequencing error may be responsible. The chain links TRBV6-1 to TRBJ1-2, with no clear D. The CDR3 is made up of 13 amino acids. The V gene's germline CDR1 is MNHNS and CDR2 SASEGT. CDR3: CASSVEVNSGYTF. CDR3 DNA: TGTGCCAGCAGTGTAGAGGTGAACTCTGGCTACACCTTC.

In DNA, the CDR3 is TGCGCCAGCTGCCCCGGGGGAAGGAACACTGAAGCTTTCTTT. Amino acid sequence: CASCPGGRNTEAFF. V and J are TRBV23-1 and TRBJ1-1; perhaps TRBD1 as D (5 bases). TRBV23-1 is an ORF, and what it does is uncertain. V lost 8 bases and J 1 base, leaving 14 bases between the germline ends. The CDR3 has 14 amino acids.

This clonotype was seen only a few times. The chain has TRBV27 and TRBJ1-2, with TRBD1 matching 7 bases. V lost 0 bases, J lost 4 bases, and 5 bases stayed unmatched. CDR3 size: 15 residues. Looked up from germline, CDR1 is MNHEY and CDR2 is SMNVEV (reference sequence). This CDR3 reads CASSLSRGQRYGYTF. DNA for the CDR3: TGTGCCAGCAGTTTATCGAGGGGACAGCGCTATGGCTACACCTTC.

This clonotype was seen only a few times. The CDR3: CASSRYRDRGSTDTQYF. As DNA, the CDR3 is TGTGCCAGCAGTCGATACCGGGACAGGGGTAGCACAGATACGCAGTATTTT. V usage is TRBV7-6 and J usage is TRBJ2-3; 10 nucleotides match TRBD1. J was trimmed by 0 bases and V by 6 bases; bases with no gene match: 9. CDR1 and CDR2 (germline): SGHVS, FNYEAQ. The CDR3 is made up of 17 amino acids. Full variable domain (rest looked up from reference TRBV7-6 and TRBJ2-3): GAGVSQSPRYKVTKRGQDVALRCDPISGHVSLYWYRQALGQGPEFLTYFNYEAQQDKSGLPNDRFSAERPEGSISTLTIQRTEQRDSAMYRCASSRYRDRGSTDTQYFGPGTRLTVL.

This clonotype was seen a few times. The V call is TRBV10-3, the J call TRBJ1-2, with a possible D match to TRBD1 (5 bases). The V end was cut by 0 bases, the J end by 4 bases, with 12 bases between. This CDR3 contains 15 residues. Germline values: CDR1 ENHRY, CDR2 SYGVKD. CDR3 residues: CAISESAGAGYGYTF. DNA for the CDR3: TGTGCCATCAGTGAGTCTGCCGGGGCCGGCTATGGCTACACCTTC.

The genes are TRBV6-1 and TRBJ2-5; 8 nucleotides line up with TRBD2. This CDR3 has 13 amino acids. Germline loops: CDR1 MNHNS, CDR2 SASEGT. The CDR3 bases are TGTGGGGTTTACGTAGCGGGGCAAGAGACCCAGTACTTC. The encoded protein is CGVYVAGQETQYF.